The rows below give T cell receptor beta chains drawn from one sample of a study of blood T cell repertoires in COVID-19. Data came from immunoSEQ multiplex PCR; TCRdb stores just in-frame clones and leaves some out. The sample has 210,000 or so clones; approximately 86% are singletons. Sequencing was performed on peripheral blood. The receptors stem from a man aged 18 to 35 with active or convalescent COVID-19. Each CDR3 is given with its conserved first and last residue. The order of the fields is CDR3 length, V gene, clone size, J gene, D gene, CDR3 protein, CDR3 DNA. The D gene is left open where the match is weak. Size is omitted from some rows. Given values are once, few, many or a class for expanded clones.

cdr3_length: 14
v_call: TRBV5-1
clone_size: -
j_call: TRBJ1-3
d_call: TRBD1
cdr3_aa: CASSLGTGGNTIYF
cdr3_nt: TGCGCCAGCAGCTTGGGGACAGGTGGAAACACCATATATTTT

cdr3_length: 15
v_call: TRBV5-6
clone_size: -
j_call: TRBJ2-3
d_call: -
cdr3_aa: CASSLAAGDEDTQYF
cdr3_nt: TGTGCCAGCAGCTTGGCGGCAGGGGATGAAGATACGCAGTATTTT

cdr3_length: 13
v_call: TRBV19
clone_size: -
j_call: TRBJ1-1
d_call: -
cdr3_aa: CASNHRLNTEAFF
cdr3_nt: TGTGCCAGTAATCACAGGCTGAACACTGAAGCTTTCTTT

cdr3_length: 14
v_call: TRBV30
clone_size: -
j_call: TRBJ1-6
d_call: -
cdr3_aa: CAWRDGVNNSPLHF
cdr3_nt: TGTGCCTGGCGGGATGGGGTGAATAATTCACCCCTCCACTTT

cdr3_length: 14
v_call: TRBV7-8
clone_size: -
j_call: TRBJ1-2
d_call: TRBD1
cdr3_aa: CASSPRQGLYGYTF
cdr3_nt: TGTGCCAGCAGCCCAAGACAGGGCCTCTATGGCTACACCTTC

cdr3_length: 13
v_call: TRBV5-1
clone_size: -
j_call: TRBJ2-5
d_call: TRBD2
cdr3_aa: CATRGLAGETQYF
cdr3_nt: TGCGCCACCCGGGGACTAGCGGGAGAGACCCAGTACTTC

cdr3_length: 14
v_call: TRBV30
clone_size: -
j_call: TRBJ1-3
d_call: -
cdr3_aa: CASLRQFSGNTIYF
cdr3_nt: TGTGCCTCCCTGAGACAGTTCTCTGGAAACACCATATATTTT

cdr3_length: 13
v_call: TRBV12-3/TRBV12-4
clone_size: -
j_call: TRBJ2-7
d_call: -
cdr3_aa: CASSTDSSYEQYF
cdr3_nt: TGTGCCAGCAGTACAGACAGCTCCTACGAGCAGTACTTC

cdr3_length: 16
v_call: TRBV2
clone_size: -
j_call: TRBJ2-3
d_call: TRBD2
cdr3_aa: CASTFQAGGRRDTQYF
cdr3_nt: TGTGCCAGCACCTTTCAAGCGGGAGGGCGAAGAGATACGCAGTATTTT

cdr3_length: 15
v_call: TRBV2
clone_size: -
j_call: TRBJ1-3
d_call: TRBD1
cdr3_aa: CASSAFRGSGNTIYF
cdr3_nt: TGTGCCAGCAGTGCTTTCAGGGGGTCCGGAAACACCATATATTTT

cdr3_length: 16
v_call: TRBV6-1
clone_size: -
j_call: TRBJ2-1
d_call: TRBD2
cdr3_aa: CASRESGTSGINEQFF
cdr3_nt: TGTGCCAGCAGAGAATCCGGGACTAGCGGGATCAATGAGCAGTTCTTC

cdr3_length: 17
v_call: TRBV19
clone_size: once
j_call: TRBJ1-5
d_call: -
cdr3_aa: CASSPMGRGLGNQPQHF
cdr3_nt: TGTGCCAGTAGTCCAATGGGGAGAGGGCTAGGAAATCAGCCCCAGCATTTT

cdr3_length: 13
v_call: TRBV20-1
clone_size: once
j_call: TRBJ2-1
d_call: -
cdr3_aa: CSASQSGYNEQFF
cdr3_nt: TGCAGTGCTAGTCAGAGCGGGTACAATGAGCAGTTCTTC

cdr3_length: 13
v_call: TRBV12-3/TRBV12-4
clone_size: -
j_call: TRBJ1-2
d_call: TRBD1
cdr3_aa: CASSRDSAYGYTF
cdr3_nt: TGTGCCAGCAGTCGGGACAGTGCCTATGGCTACACCTTC

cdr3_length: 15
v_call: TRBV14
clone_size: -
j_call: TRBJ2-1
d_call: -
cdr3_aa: CASSQVSSSYNEQFF
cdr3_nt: TGTGCCAGCAGCCAAGTGAGTAGCTCCTACAATGAGCAGTTCTTC

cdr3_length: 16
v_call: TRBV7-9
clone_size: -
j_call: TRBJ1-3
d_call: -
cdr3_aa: CASSTREMQAGNTIYF
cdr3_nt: TGTGCCAGCAGCACACGAGAAATGCAGGCTGGAAACACCATATATTTT

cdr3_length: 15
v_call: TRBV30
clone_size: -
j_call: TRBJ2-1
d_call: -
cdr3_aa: CAWSVQTVSYNEQFF
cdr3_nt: TGTGCCTGGAGTGTACAAACCGTTTCCTACAATGAGCAGTTCTTC

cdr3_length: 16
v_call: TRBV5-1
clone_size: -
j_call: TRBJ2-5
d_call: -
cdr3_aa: CASSLADSARQETQYF
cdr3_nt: TGCGCCAGCAGCTTGGCGGACAGTGCCCGCCAAGAGACCCAGTACTTC

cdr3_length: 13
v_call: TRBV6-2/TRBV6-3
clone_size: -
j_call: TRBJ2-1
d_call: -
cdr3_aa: CASSYSFLAGGFF
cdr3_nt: TGTGCCAGCAGTTACTCCTTTTTAGCTGGAGGGTTCTTC

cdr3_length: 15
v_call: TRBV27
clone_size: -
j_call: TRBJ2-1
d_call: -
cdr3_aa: CASSEGEDFDNEQFF
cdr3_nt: TGTGCCAGCAGCGAAGGGGAAGATTTCGACAATGAGCAGTTCTTC

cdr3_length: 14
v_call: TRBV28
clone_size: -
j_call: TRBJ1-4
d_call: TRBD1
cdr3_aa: CASRPGTVNEKLFF
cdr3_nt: TGTGCCAGCAGGCCCGGGACAGTGAATGAAAAACTGTTTTTT

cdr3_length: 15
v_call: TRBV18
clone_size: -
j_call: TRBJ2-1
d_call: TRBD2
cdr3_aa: CASSLYSGRVYEQFF
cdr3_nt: TGTGCCAGCTCACTTTATAGCGGGAGGGTCTATGAGCAGTTCTTC

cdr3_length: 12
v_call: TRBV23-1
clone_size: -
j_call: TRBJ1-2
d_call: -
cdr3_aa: CASSQGVYGYTF
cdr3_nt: TGCGCCAGCAGTCAGGGAGTCTATGGCTACACCTTC

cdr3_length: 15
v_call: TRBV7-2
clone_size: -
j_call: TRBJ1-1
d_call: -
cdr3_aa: CASSAAGQVNTEAFF
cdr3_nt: TGTGCCAGCAGCGCCGCGGGGCAGGTGAACACTGAAGCTTTCTTT

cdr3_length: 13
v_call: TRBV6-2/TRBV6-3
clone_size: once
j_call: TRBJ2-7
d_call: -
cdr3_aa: CASSPGLPYEQYF
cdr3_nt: TGTGCCAGCAGCCCCGGACTTCCCTACGAGCAGTACTTC

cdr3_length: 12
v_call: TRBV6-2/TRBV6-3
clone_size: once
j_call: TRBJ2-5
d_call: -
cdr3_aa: CASSSSWETQYF
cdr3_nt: TGTGCCAGCAGTAGCTCGTGGGAGACCCAGTACTTC